The entry below describes one T cell receptor beta chain. Profiled with immunoSEQ multiplex PCR; TCRdb holds only in-frame clones, not every one. Of approximately 380,000 clones listed, 70% to 90% are singletons. This sample was taken from a study of blood T cell repertoires in COVID-19. Across the study: Nucleic acid was either cDNA or gDNA, and it came from T cells, B-cell-depleted T cells, or PBMCs.

Germline CDR1 SGDLS, CDR2 YYNGEE. The CDR3 is 13 amino acids. V was cut by 0 bases and J by 7 bases, with 11 bases left in between. The chain recombines TRBV9 with TRBJ2-7, with D tentatively TRBD2 (5 bases). The specimen sequenced was PBMCs or T cells enriched from blood (not recorded which). This clonotype was obtained from a young woman who had recovered from COVID-19. The CDR3 region is CASSVDVAWEQYF. CDR3 DNA: TGTGCCAGCAGCGTAGATGTAGCGTGGGAGCAGTACTTC.